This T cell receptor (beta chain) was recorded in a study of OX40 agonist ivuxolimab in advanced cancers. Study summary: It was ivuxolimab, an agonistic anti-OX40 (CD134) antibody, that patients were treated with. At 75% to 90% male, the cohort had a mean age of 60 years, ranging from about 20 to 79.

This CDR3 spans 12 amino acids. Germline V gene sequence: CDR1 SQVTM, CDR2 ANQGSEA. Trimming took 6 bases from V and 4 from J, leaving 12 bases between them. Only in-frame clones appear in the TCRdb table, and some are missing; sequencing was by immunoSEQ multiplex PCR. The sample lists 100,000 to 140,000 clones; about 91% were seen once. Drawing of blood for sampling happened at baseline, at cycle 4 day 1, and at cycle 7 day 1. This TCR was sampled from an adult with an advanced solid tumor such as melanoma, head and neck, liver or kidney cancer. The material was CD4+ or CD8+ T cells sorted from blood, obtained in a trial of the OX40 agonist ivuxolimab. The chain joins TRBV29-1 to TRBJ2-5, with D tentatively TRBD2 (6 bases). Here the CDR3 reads CSVSWGVETQYF. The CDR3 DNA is TGCAGCGTCTCGTGGGGGGTAGAGACCCAGTACTTC. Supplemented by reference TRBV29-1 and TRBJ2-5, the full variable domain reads SAVISQKPSRDICQRGTSLTIQCQVDSQVTMMFWYRQQPGQSLTLIATANQGSEATYESGFVIDKFPISRPNLTFSTLTVSNMSPEDSSIYLCSVSWGVETQYFGPGTRLLVL.